A selection of T cell receptor beta chains follows, all from one sample in a study of blood T cell repertoires in COVID-19. Repertoires were generated with immunoSEQ multiplex PCR, while TCRdb's copy carries only in-frame clones and drops some. Of 200,000 to 300,000 clones listed, 70% to 90% are singletons. Sequencing was performed on peripheral blood. Source of these receptors: an older woman with COVID-19, enrolled during active disease. Each CDR3 is given with its conserved first and last residue. The D gene is left open where the match is weak. Size values are once, few and many counts, or a class for expanded clones, and some rows have none.

cdr3_aa: CASSSRGNTEAFF; cdr3_nt: TGTGCCAGCAGCTCCCGAGGAAACACTGAAGCTTTCTTT; j_call: TRBJ1-1; v_call: TRBV7-2; d_call: .; clone_size: .
cdr3_aa: CASTRDRGRPTYLSGNTIYF; cdr3_nt: TGTGCCAGCACCAGGGACAGGGGGCGACCGACCTATCTCTCTGGAAACACCATATATTTT; j_call: TRBJ1-3; v_call: TRBV2; d_call: TRBD1; clone_size: .
cdr3_aa: CASRRDRGRQETQYF; cdr3_nt: TGTGCCAGCAGACGGGACAGGGGGCGACAAGAGACCCAGTACTTC; j_call: TRBJ2-5; v_call: TRBV7-9; d_call: TRBD1; clone_size: .
cdr3_aa: CAIRTGTGAGSYEQYF; cdr3_nt: TGTGCCATCAGAACCGGGACAGGGGCGGGCTCCTACGAGCAGTACTTC; j_call: TRBJ2-7; v_call: TRBV10-3; d_call: TRBD1; clone_size: .
cdr3_aa: CASRESTYQPQHF; cdr3_nt: TGTGCCAGCAGGGAATCAACATATCAGCCCCAGCATTTT; j_call: TRBJ1-5; v_call: TRBV2; d_call: .; clone_size: .
cdr3_aa: CASSPRDSMNTEAFF; cdr3_nt: TGTGCCAGCAGCCCTAGGGACAGTATGAACACTGAAGCTTTCTTT; j_call: TRBJ1-1; v_call: TRBV5-5; d_call: TRBD1; clone_size: .
cdr3_aa: CASSLGPGNYGYTF; cdr3_nt: TGTGCCAGCAGCTTGGGTCCAGGGAACTATGGCTACACCTTC; j_call: TRBJ1-2; v_call: TRBV5-8; d_call: .; clone_size: .
cdr3_aa: CASNPGTSGDNEQFF; cdr3_nt: TGTGCCAGCAACCCGGGTACTAGCGGTGACAATGAGCAGTTCTTC; j_call: TRBJ2-1; v_call: TRBV21-1; d_call: .; clone_size: .
cdr3_aa: CASTQTGSGYNEQFF; cdr3_nt: TGCGCCAGCACCCAGACAGGGTCGGGATACAATGAGCAGTTCTTC; j_call: TRBJ2-1; v_call: TRBV5-1; d_call: TRBD1; clone_size: .
cdr3_aa: CASSSSASGYGGTGELFF; cdr3_nt: TGTGCCAGTAGTTCTTCAGCTAGCGGTTACGGGGGAACCGGGGAGCTGTTTTTT; j_call: TRBJ2-2; v_call: TRBV19; d_call: TRBD2; clone_size: .
cdr3_aa: CASSYSQGSSPLHF; cdr3_nt: TGTGCCAGCAGTTACTCCCAGGGAAGTTCACCCCTCCACTTT; j_call: TRBJ1-6; v_call: TRBV6-2/TRBV6-3; d_call: .; clone_size: .
cdr3_aa: CASSVGPGGPERTQYF; cdr3_nt: TGTGCCAGCAGCGTAGGCCCGGGAGGCCCCGAACGTACGCAGTATTTT; j_call: TRBJ2-3; v_call: TRBV9; d_call: TRBD2; clone_size: .
cdr3_aa: CSASLAATSYNEQFF; cdr3_nt: TGCAGTGCTAGTCTCGCGGCCACTTCCTACAATGAGCAGTTCTTC; j_call: TRBJ2-1; v_call: TRBV20-1; d_call: .; clone_size: .
cdr3_aa: CSVARGPSYEQYF; cdr3_nt: TGCAGCGTTGCCAGGGGGCCTTCCTACGAGCAGTACTTC; j_call: TRBJ2-7; v_call: TRBV29-1; d_call: TRBD1; clone_size: .
cdr3_aa: CASSGHLGDRNTQYF; cdr3_nt: TGTGCCAGCAGCGGACATTTAGGAGATAGGAATACGCAGTATTTT; j_call: TRBJ2-3; v_call: TRBV5-5; d_call: .; clone_size: few
cdr3_aa: CASSTRLAGAYNEQFF; cdr3_nt: TGTGCCAGCAGTACCCGTCTAGCGGGCGCCTACAATGAGCAGTTCTTC; j_call: TRBJ2-1; v_call: TRBV6-2/TRBV6-3; d_call: TRBD2; clone_size: .
cdr3_aa: CASSHRQGDGTDTQYF; cdr3_nt: TGTGCCAGCAGCCACCGCCAGGGGGATGGCACAGATACGCAGTATTTT; j_call: TRBJ2-3; v_call: TRBV4-2; d_call: TRBD1; clone_size: .
cdr3_aa: CASSQVQGLEAFF; cdr3_nt: TGCGCCAGCAGCCAAGTACAGGGGCTTGAAGCTTTCTTT; j_call: TRBJ1-1; v_call: TRBV4-1; d_call: TRBD1; clone_size: .
cdr3_aa: CASSFTGGAGNQPQHF; cdr3_nt: TGTGCCAGCAGTTTCACAGGGGGCGCGGGCAATCAGCCCCAGCATTTT; j_call: TRBJ1-5; v_call: TRBV6-2/TRBV6-3; d_call: TRBD1; clone_size: .
cdr3_aa: CASSPGGTGREDEQFF; cdr3_nt: TGTGCCAGCAGCCCAGGGGGGACAGGGCGGGAGGATGAGCAGTTCTTC; j_call: TRBJ2-1; v_call: TRBV7-8; d_call: .; clone_size: .
cdr3_aa: CASSPPLGVSGNTIYF; cdr3_nt: TGTGCCAGCTCACCACCTCTAGGGGTGTCCGGAAACACCATATATTTT; j_call: TRBJ1-3; v_call: TRBV18; d_call: .; clone_size: .
cdr3_aa: CSVTGSANEKLFF; cdr3_nt: TGCAGCGTCACGGGATCGGCTAATGAAAAACTGTTTTTT; j_call: TRBJ1-4; v_call: TRBV29-1; d_call: .; clone_size: .
cdr3_aa: CASSIDREKSDTQYF; cdr3_nt: TGTGCCAGTAGTATCGACCGGGAGAAATCAGATACGCAGTATTTT; j_call: TRBJ2-3; v_call: TRBV19; d_call: .; clone_size: .
cdr3_aa: CASSLTRTTTGELFF; cdr3_nt: TGTGCCAGCAGCTTAACCCGGACTACCACCGGGGAGCTGTTTTTT; j_call: TRBJ2-2; v_call: TRBV13; d_call: .; clone_size: once
cdr3_aa: CASSKGLAGNGGTDTQYF; cdr3_nt: TGTGCCAGTAGTAAGGGACTAGCGGGAAATGGGGGCACAGATACGCAGTATTTT; j_call: TRBJ2-3; v_call: TRBV19; d_call: TRBD2; clone_size: once
cdr3_aa: CASSLTSTAHGYTF; cdr3_nt: TGTGCCAGCAGCTTGACGTCGACAGCGCATGGCTACACCTTC; j_call: TRBJ1-2; v_call: TRBV5-8; d_call: .; clone_size: .
cdr3_aa: CASSLGVVVSGNTIYF; cdr3_nt: TGCGCCAGCAGCTTGGGAGTGGTAGTATCTGGAAACACCATATATTTT; j_call: TRBJ1-3; v_call: TRBV5-1; d_call: .; clone_size: .
cdr3_aa: CASSPMRDYGYTF; cdr3_nt: TGTGCCAGCTCACCAATGAGGGACTATGGCTACACCTTC; j_call: TRBJ1-2; v_call: TRBV18; d_call: .; clone_size: .
cdr3_aa: CAIAGTANTEAFF; cdr3_nt: TGTGCCATCGCAGGGACAGCGAACACTGAAGCTTTCTTT; j_call: TRBJ1-1; v_call: TRBV10-3; d_call: TRBD1; clone_size: .
cdr3_aa: CASSEGTGTIAKNIQYF; cdr3_nt: TGTGCCAGCAGCGAGGGGACAGGGACAATAGCCAAAAACATTCAGTACTTC; j_call: TRBJ2-4; v_call: TRBV9; d_call: TRBD1; clone_size: once
cdr3_aa: CATSRDREFNNEQFF; cdr3_nt: TGTGCCACCAGCAGAGATCGGGAGTTTAACAATGAGCAGTTCTTC; j_call: TRBJ2-1; v_call: TRBV15; d_call: .; clone_size: .
cdr3_aa: CASQGALNEQFF; cdr3_nt: TGTGCTTCGCAGGGGGCGTTAAATGAGCAGTTCTTC; j_call: TRBJ2-1; v_call: TRBV30; d_call: TRBD1; clone_size: .
cdr3_aa: CASRRTGGTYEQYF; cdr3_nt: TGTGCCAGCAGAAGGACAGGGGGCACCTACGAGCAGTACTTC; j_call: TRBJ2-7; v_call: TRBV27; d_call: TRBD1; clone_size: .
cdr3_aa: CASSDYTANTEAFF; cdr3_nt: TGTGCCAGCAGTGACTACACAGCGAACACTGAAGCTTTCTTT; j_call: TRBJ1-1; v_call: TRBV2; d_call: .; clone_size: .
cdr3_aa: CASSATGSGEQYF; cdr3_nt: TGTGCCAGCAGTGCTACAGGGTCGGGCGAGCAGTACTTC; j_call: TRBJ2-7; v_call: TRBV11-3; d_call: .; clone_size: .
cdr3_aa: CASSKGYGEGEAFF; cdr3_nt: TGTGCCAGCAGCAAAGGGTACGGGGAGGGGGAAGCTTTCTTT; j_call: TRBJ1-1; v_call: TRBV21-1; d_call: .; clone_size: .
cdr3_aa: CASSNTGTGRGGGYTF; cdr3_nt: TGTGCCAGTAGTAACACAGGGACGGGACGGGGTGGAGGCTACACCTTC; j_call: TRBJ1-2; v_call: TRBV19; d_call: .; clone_size: .
cdr3_aa: CASRPGTVGVRGTQYF; cdr3_nt: TGTGCCAGCAGACCCGGGACAGTAGGAGTCCGGGGGACCCAGTACTTC; j_call: TRBJ2-5; v_call: TRBV28; d_call: TRBD1; clone_size: .
cdr3_aa: CSVAGQPGRPQHF; cdr3_nt: TGCAGCGTGGCGGGACAGCCGGGGCGGCCCCAGCATTTT; j_call: TRBJ1-5; v_call: TRBV29-1; d_call: TRBD1; clone_size: .
cdr3_aa: CAWSVWSGRGRQETQYF; cdr3_nt: TGTGCCTGGAGTGTTTGGTCCGGAAGGGGGCGGCAAGAGACCCAGTACTTC; j_call: TRBJ2-5; v_call: TRBV30; d_call: TRBD1; clone_size: .
cdr3_aa: CASSPGDGYSNQPQHF; cdr3_nt: TGTGCCAGCAGTCCAGGGGACGGGTATAGCAATCAGCCCCAGCATTTT; j_call: TRBJ1-5; v_call: TRBV28; d_call: .; clone_size: .
cdr3_aa: CASRTGVWYGYTF; cdr3_nt: TGTGCCAGTCGGACAGGGGTTTGGTATGGCTACACCTTC; j_call: TRBJ1-2; v_call: TRBV19; d_call: TRBD1; clone_size: .
cdr3_aa: CASSIGAGQPQHF; cdr3_nt: TGTGCCAGTAGTATAGGAGCGGGGCAGCCCCAGCATTTT; j_call: TRBJ1-5; v_call: TRBV19; d_call: .; clone_size: .
cdr3_aa: CASSLEGRSYNSPLHF; cdr3_nt: TGTGCCAGCAGCTTGGAGGGGAGGTCCTATAATTCACCCCTCCACTTT; j_call: TRBJ1-6; v_call: TRBV5-6; d_call: .; clone_size: .
cdr3_aa: CAINSAGAGNEQFF; cdr3_nt: TGTGCCATTAACTCAGCGGGAGCTGGAAATGAGCAGTTCTTC; j_call: TRBJ2-1; v_call: TRBV10-3; d_call: TRBD2; clone_size: .
cdr3_aa: CASRPGLAGGEQFF; cdr3_nt: TGTGCCAGCAGACCGGGACTAGCTGGTGGTGAGCAGTTCTTC; j_call: TRBJ2-1; v_call: TRBV28; d_call: TRBD2; clone_size: .
cdr3_aa: CASSLGTANYGYTF; cdr3_nt: TGTGCCAGCAGTTTAGGGACAGCCAACTATGGCTACACCTTC; j_call: TRBJ1-2; v_call: TRBV6-2/TRBV6-3; d_call: TRBD1; clone_size: .
cdr3_aa: CASSPRGATNEKLFF; cdr3_nt: TGTGCCAGCTCACCCAGGGGGGCAACTAATGAAAAACTGTTTTTT; j_call: TRBJ1-4; v_call: TRBV18; d_call: TRBD1; clone_size: .